Given below is one T cell receptor (beta chain) in context. Produced via immunoSEQ multiplex PCR; TCRdb's table is partial and in-frame only. Of around 110,000 clones listed, around 89% are singletons. The data belong to a study of control samples from healthy donors and cancer patients. V dropped 5 bases and J dropped 0; count of bases not matched to a gene: 7. Per germline, CDR1 WSHSY and CDR2 SAAADI. CDR3 length equals 16 residues. Material for sequencing was blood. The chain recombines TRBV10-2 with TRBJ1-1; TRBD1 aligns across 9 bases. The receptor's source is a woman in her 70s in good health. The CDR3: CASSQTWTGVNTEAFF. DNA of the CDR3: TGCGCCAGCAGTCAGACCTGGACAGGGGTGAACACTGAAGCTTTCTTT.